A selection of T cell receptor beta chains follows, all from one sample in a study of post-analysis software for immune sequencing data. MiXCR, applied by TCRdb to the PCR reads, yields one record per CDR3 protein. The sample lists 650,000 to 900,000 distinct CDR3 sequences, 40% to 55% occurring once. Sequenced material: blood. The receptors come from a girl between 5 and 17 years old with multiple sclerosis. CDR3s include the opening cysteine and the closing phenylalanine or tryptophan. D genes are given only for firm matches. Expanded clones get a size class; other rows say once, few or many, or leave the size out.

D gene,V gene,clone size,J gene,CDR3 DNA,CDR3 protein
NA,TRBV10-3,NA,TRBJ2-7,TGTGCCATCAGTAACGACTCGGACGAGCAGTACTTC,CAISNDSDEQYF
NA,TRBV5-6,NA,TRBJ2-1,TGTGCCAGCAGCTGGCCGGGCCGCCGCAGCTCCTACAATGAGCAGTTCTTC,CASSWPGRRSSYNEQFF
NA,TRBV6-2/TRBV6-3,NA,TRBJ2-3,TGTGCCAGCAGTTCCCACCCCGCGCAGTATTTT,CASSSHPAQYF
TRBD2,TRBV6-5,once,TRBJ2-1,TGTGCCAGCACCGATACGGGGGGGAGAGGTGAGCAGTTCTTC,CASTDTGGRGEQFF
TRBD2,TRBV7-9,few,TRBJ2-5,TGTGCCAGCAGCCTACTAGCGGGAGAACGGTGGGAGACCCAGTACTTC,CASSLLAGERWETQYF
TRBD2,TRBV7-2,few,TRBJ2-3,TGTGCCAGCAGCCCGGGACTAGCGGGAGGGCCCGGAGATACGCAGTATTTT,CASSPGLAGGPGDTQYF
TRBD2,TRBV5-6,NA,TRBJ2-3,TGTGCCAGCAGCTTGGTCTCCGCGGGAGTCGGAGATACGCAGTATTTT,CASSLVSAGVGDTQYF
NA,TRBV15,NA,TRBJ2-1,TGTGCCTCCAGCACCATTTCAGGGGAAGGATGGCAGTTCTTC,CASSTISGEGWQFF
TRBD1,TRBV6-2/TRBV6-3,once,TRBJ2-7,TGTGCCAGCAGTGAGTACAGGGGTCCCTACGAGCAGTACTTC,CASSEYRGPYEQYF
NA,TRBV27,NA,TRBJ1-3,TGTGCCAGCACCCAGGGACGGCCTTCCTCTGGAAACACCATATATTTT,CASTQGRPSSGNTIYF
TRBD2,TRBV7-6,NA,TRBJ2-1,TGTGCCAGCGTCGGACTAGCGGGAAACAATGAGCAGTTCTTC,CASVGLAGNNEQFF
NA,TRBV3-1,few,TRBJ2-1,TGTGCCAGCAGCCGGGGGAGCTCCTACAATGAGCAGTTCTTC,CASSRGSSYNEQFF
NA,TRBV4-1,few,TRBJ2-5,TGCGCCAGCAGCCATGGGATAGATAGCGGTAGTTTGGAGCAGTACTTC,CASSHGIDSGSLEQYF
NA,TRBV4-1,NA,TRBJ2-7,TGCGCCAGCAGCCAAGACCACAACCAGGGTCTCGGCTACGAGCAGTACTTC,CASSQDHNQGLGYEQYF
TRBD2,TRBV20-1,few,TRBJ2-5,TGCAGTGCTAGAGGGTGGCGGGAGCAAGAGACCCAGTACTTC,CSARGWREQETQYF
NA,TRBV25-1,NA,TRBJ2-1,TGTGCCAGCAGGTCTCAAGGACAGGGCGGGGGTTACAATGAGCAGTTCTTC,CASRSQGQGGGYNEQFF
NA,TRBV6-1,NA,TRBJ2-7,TGTGCCAGCAGTGTGGGGACACCAAACTACGAGCAGTACTTC,CASSVGTPNYEQYF
NA,TRBV12-3/TRBV12-4,few,TRBJ2-4,TGTGCCAGCAGCACGGGACCTGGATCGGAGCAGTACTTC,CASSTGPGSEQYF
NA,TRBV2,NA,TRBJ2-7,TGTGCCAGCAGTGCTGGCTCCGAGCAGTACTTC,CASSAGSEQYF
NA,TRBV7-2,NA,TRBJ1-1,TGTGCCAGCAGCTTTTTACCGGGGGACACTGAAGCTTTCTTT,CASSFLPGDTEAFF
NA,TRBV5-1,many,TRBJ2-5,TGCGCCAGCAGGGCGAATAAAGAGACCCAGTACTTC,CASRANKETQYF
NA,TRBV20-1,NA,TRBJ2-7,TGCAGTGCTAGAGTGTCCGCCACCTACGAGCAGTACTTC,CSARVSATYEQYF
NA,TRBV7-2,NA,TRBJ2-1,TGTGCCAGCAGCTTAAGACTTAGCTGGGGGCAGTTCTTC,CASSLRLSWGQFF
NA,TRBV12-3/TRBV12-4,few,TRBJ2-4,TGTGCCAGCAGGTCTACGGGCATTCAGTACTTC,CASRSTGIQYF
TRBD2,TRBV7-3,once,TRBJ2-1,TGTGTCAGCAGCTCGGAACTAGCGGCTTACAATGAGCAGTTCTTC,CVSSSELAAYNEQFF
NA,TRBV5-4,NA,TRBJ2-3,TGTGCCAGCAGCTATGACCCGCCAGATACGCAGTATTTT,CASSYDPPDTQYF
NA,TRBV12-3/TRBV12-4,NA,TRBJ2-7,TGTGCCAGCAGCCCTCAGGACTACGAGCAGTACTTC,CASSPQDYEQYF
NA,TRBV7-2,NA,TRBJ2-5,TGTGCCAGCAGCGAGGCGGGGCCAGTCATCGGGAGCCAAGAGACCCAGTACTTC,CASSEAGPVIGSQETQYF
TRBD2,TRBV4-1,few,TRBJ2-7,TGCGCCAGCAGCCAAGCTAGCGGTCTCTACGAGCAGTACTTC,CASSQASGLYEQYF
TRBD2,TRBV20-1,few,TRBJ2-1,TGCAGTGCCCGGGGGACTAGCCCGAACTCTCTCTCCTACAATGAGCAGTTCTTC,CSARGTSPNSLSYNEQFF
TRBD2,TRBV7-2,NA,TRBJ2-7,TGTGCCAGCAGCTTAGACGGGAGGGCTAGGTACGAGCAGTACTTC,CASSLDGRARYEQYF
NA,TRBV5-1,NA,TRBJ1-1,TGCGCCAGCAGCCCCTGGGGGGCTGTGGACACTGAAGCTTTCTTT,CASSPWGAVDTEAFF
NA,TRBV20-1,few,TRBJ2-3,TGCAGTGCTAGAGACCGCATCCGTACGCAGTATTTT,CSARDRIRTQYF
NA,TRBV10-3,few,TRBJ1-1,TGTGCCATCAGTGAGTCGCGGGGAACTGAAGCTTTCTTT,CAISESRGTEAFF
NA,TRBV28,once,TRBJ1-4,TGTGCCAGCAGTGGTAATGAGGAACGACTGTTTTTT,CASSGNEERLFF
TRBD1,TRBV27,few,TRBJ2-6,TGTGCCAGCAGTCAAAGGACAGGTGGGGCCAACGTCCTGACTTTC,CASSQRTGGANVLTF
NA,TRBV5-4,NA,TRBJ1-1,TGTGCCAACAGCTCGACGTCTGCCTTAAGGGAAGCTTTCTTT,CANSSTSALREAFF
NA,TRBV12-3/TRBV12-4,NA,TRBJ1-5,TGTGCCAGCAGTCCAGGAGGGGGTAGCGGCAATCAGCCCCAGCATTTT,CASSPGGGSGNQPQHF
TRBD1,TRBV2,NA,TRBJ2-5,TGTGCCAGCAGGAAGGGACAGACCTACCAAGAGACCCAGTACTTC,CASRKGQTYQETQYF
NA,TRBV15,few,TRBJ2-1,TGTGCCACCAGCGGGGGAGGGACAGGTACCTACAATGAGCAGTTCTTC,CATSGGGTGTYNEQFF
TRBD1,TRBV7-9,NA,TRBJ2-7,TGTGCCAGCAGCTTAGCCGGGACAGAGTACTACGAGCAGTACTTC,CASSLAGTEYYEQYF
NA,TRBV6-2/TRBV6-3,few,TRBJ2-7,TGTGCCAGCACCACCGACAGCTCCTACGAGCAGTACTTC,CASTTDSSYEQYF
TRBD2,TRBV7-9,NA,TRBJ2-4,TGTGCCAGCAGCTTCGGGGGACTAGCGGGAGTCAAAAACATTCAGTACTTC,CASSFGGLAGVKNIQYF
NA,TRBV5-1,NA,TRBJ2-1,TGCGCCAGCAGCTGGGACCCATCACTAGCTAATGAGCAGTTCTTC,CASSWDPSLANEQFF
NA,TRBV27,once,TRBJ2-5,TGTGCCAGCAGTTTCCGGGTCCCCGGCGCAGAGACCCAGTACTTC,CASSFRVPGAETQYF
NA,TRBV18,NA,TRBJ2-3,TGTGCCAGCTCACCCGGTCGGGGGAGCACAGATACGCAGTATTTT,CASSPGRGSTDTQYF
TRBD2,TRBV6-2/TRBV6-3,NA,TRBJ2-1,TGTGCCAGCAGTGGCCGTGGTAGCGGGAGGGCTACAGAGCAGTTCTTC,CASSGRGSGRATEQFF
NA,TRBV7-9,once,TRBJ2-7,TGTGCCAGCAGCTTCAACCGCTTGGGCGAGCAGTACTTC,CASSFNRLGEQYF
NA,TRBV14,NA,TRBJ1-2,TGTGCCAGCAGCTCGCCGGACGGCTACACCTTC,CASSSPDGYTF
NA,TRBV14,once,TRBJ1-1,TGTGCCAGCAAGGTTTCGGAGGGCGAAGCTTTCTTT,CASKVSEGEAFF